A selection of T cell receptor beta chains follows, all from one sample in a study of T cell repertoires in cytomegalovirus infection. No antigen is known for these receptors. TCRdb reanalysed the reads using MiXCR and keeps one entry per CDR3 protein. The sample lists hundreds of thousands of distinct CDR3 sequences, more than 40% occurring once. The sample in question was cultured PBMCs, obtained from culture after CMV antigen stimulation. The receptor source for this set is a human donor in good health (CMV status not recorded). Some clones in this sample may be carry-over from other donors' samples. Each CDR3 is given with its conserved first and last residue. D genes are given only for firm matches. Only part of the rows carry a size: once, few, many, or a class if the clone is expanded.

v_call	d_call	j_call	clone_size	cdr3_aa	cdr3_nt
TRBV27	NA	TRBJ2-2	NA	CASTTPDGKYTGELFF	TGTGCCAGCACCACCCCAGATGGGAAATACACCGGGGAGCTGTTTTTT
TRBV7-2	NA	TRBJ2-3	many	CASSLVNIRDTQYF	TGTGCCAGCAGCTTAGTAAACATACGAGATACGCAGTATTTT
TRBV10-2	TRBD2	TRBJ2-2	few	CASREALAGGNTGELFF	TGCGCCAGCAGAGAAGCACTAGCGGGGGGAAACACCGGGGAGCTGTTTTTT
TRBV7-8	TRBD1	TRBJ2-7	NA	CASSGRRDRVYEQYF	TGTGCCAGCAGCGGCCGCCGGGACAGGGTCTACGAGCAGTACTTC
TRBV7-2	NA	TRBJ2-5	few	CASSLSGGVPETQYF	TGTGCCAGCAGCTTATCCGGGGGTGTCCCAGAGACCCAGTACTTC
TRBV7-9	NA	TRBJ2-7	NA	CASNPGLQYF	TGTGCCAGCAACCCCGGTCTGCAGTACTTC
TRBV18	TRBD2	TRBJ2-2	NA	CASSRTSDQNTGELFF	TGTGCCAGCTCACGAACTAGCGACCAGAACACCGGGGAGCTGTTTTTT
TRBV5-1	NA	TRBJ1-1	once	CASSLDSRNTEAFF	TGCGCCAGCAGCTTAGACAGCCGGAACACTGAAGCTTTCTTT
TRBV9	TRBD2	TRBJ2-1	NA	CASSGLAGGPKAYNEQFF	TGTGCCAGCAGCGGCCTAGCGGGGGGGCCGAAAGCCTACAATGAGCAGTTCTTC
TRBV4-1	NA	TRBJ1-2	NA	CASSQDPWYVSTF	TGCGCCAGCAGCCAAGACCCCTGGTACGTTTCCACCTTC
TRBV12-3/TRBV12-4	TRBD2	TRBJ2-1	NA	CASTWGLAGSYNEQFF	TGTGCCAGCACCTGGGGACTAGCGGGATCCTACAATGAGCAGTTCTTC
TRBV4-1	NA	TRBJ2-3	NA	CASSQVGSTDTQYF	TGCGCCAGCAGCCAAGTTGGCAGCACAGATACGCAGTATTTT
TRBV15	NA	TRBJ1-4	NA	CATREGATNEKLFF	TGTGCCACCAGGGAGGGAGCAACTAATGAAAAACTGTTTTTT
TRBV7-8	TRBD2	TRBJ2-7	many	CASSSAGATPNEQYF	TGTGCCAGCAGCTCAGCGGGAGCTACCCCCAACGAGCAGTACTTC
TRBV6-2/TRBV6-3	NA	TRBJ1-1	NA	CASRSGKGVTEAFF	TGTGCCAGCAGGTCAGGGAAGGGAGTCACTGAAGCTTTCTTT
TRBV6-6	NA	TRBJ1-5	NA	CASIHNWGNQPQHF	TGTGCCAGCATCCACAATTGGGGGAATCAGCCCCAGCATTTT
TRBV7-2	NA	TRBJ2-7	NA	CASSLKRSSYEQYF	TGTGCCAGCAGCCTAAAGCGGAGCTCCTACGAGCAGTACTTC
TRBV7-8	TRBD2	TRBJ2-1	NA	CASSSGRLAGFYNEQFF	TGTGCCAGCAGCTCCGGTCGGCTAGCGGGATTCTACAATGAGCAGTTCTTC
TRBV9	NA	TRBJ1-3	NA	CASSPGGRGNTIYF	TGTGCCAGCAGCCCCGGGGGAAGGGGAAACACCATATATTTT
TRBV3-1	TRBD1	TRBJ2-5	NA	CASTRGQFQETQYF	TGTGCCAGCACCAGGGGACAGTTCCAAGAGACCCAGTACTTC
TRBV10-3	TRBD2	TRBJ2-1	NA	CAISERGLGYNEQFF	TGTGCCATCAGTGAACGGGGACTAGGATACAATGAGCAGTTCTTC
TRBV11-3	TRBD2	TRBJ2-3	few	CASSLRTSGRSNTDTQYF	TGTGCCAGCAGCTTGCGGACTAGCGGGAGGAGTAATACAGATACGCAGTATTTT
TRBV5-6	TRBD1	TRBJ2-1	NA	CASSLLQGYEGKQFF	TGTGCCAGCAGCTTGTTACAGGGGTACGAGGGCAAGCAGTTCTTC
TRBV20-1	TRBD2	TRBJ2-7	NA	CSASGRAFNEQYF	TGCAGTGCTAGCGGGAGGGCATTCAACGAGCAGTACTTC
TRBV7-9	TRBD1	TRBJ2-2	few	CASPPPQGANTGELFF	TGTGCCAGCCCGCCCCCCCAGGGGGCGAACACCGGGGAGCTGTTTTTT
TRBV28	TRBD1	TRBJ2-3	NA	CASSLAGTGRRNTQYF	TGTGCCAGCAGTTTGGCGGGGACAGGGCGTCGGAATACGCAGTATTTT
TRBV7-6	TRBD1	TRBJ2-7	few	CAGGGTGGYYEQYF	TGTGCCGGAGGAGGGACAGGGGGTTACTACGAGCAGTACTTC
TRBV7-9	TRBD2	TRBJ2-3	few	CASSGAPTSADTQYF	TGTGCCAGCAGCGGCGCCCCGACTAGCGCAGATACGCAGTATTTT
TRBV12-3/TRBV12-4	TRBD2	TRBJ2-5	few	CASGLAGRQETQYF	TGTGCCAGCGGGTTAGCGGGAAGGCAAGAGACCCAGTACTTC
TRBV11-2	NA	TRBJ1-1	few	CASSFPRDLSDTEAFF	TGTGCCAGCAGCTTTCCCCGGGACTTAAGTGACACTGAAGCTTTCTTT
TRBV7-2	NA	TRBJ2-1	few	CASSSQPSSYNEQFF	TGTGCCAGCAGCTCGCAGCCGAGCTCCTACAATGAGCAGTTCTTC
TRBV20-1	NA	TRBJ2-3	NA	CSAPNRPDTDTQYF	TGCAGTGCTCCCAACAGGCCAGACACAGATACGCAGTATTTT
TRBV12-3/TRBV12-4	TRBD2	TRBJ2-3	few	CATFLAENTDTQYF	TGTGCCACCTTCCTAGCGGAAAACACAGATACGCAGTATTTT
TRBV7-8	NA	TRBJ2-7	NA	CASSLDAGHTFNYEQYF	TGTGCCAGCAGCTTAGACGCAGGACACACGTTTAACTACGAGCAGTACTTC
TRBV7-6	NA	TRBJ2-5	few	CASSLLGGRETQYF	TGTGCCAGCAGCTTACTCGGGGGCAGAGAGACCCAGTACTTC
TRBV12-3/TRBV12-4	NA	TRBJ2-3	NA	CASSRRGRTDTQYF	TGTGCCAGCAGTCGGCGTGGCCGTACAGATACGCAGTATTTT
TRBV11-2	TRBD1	TRBJ2-7	NA	CASSPFRDRGYEQYF	TGTGCCAGCAGCCCATTCCGGGACAGGGGTTACGAGCAGTACTTC
TRBV7-2	NA	TRBJ2-7	NA	CASSLVEGAREQYF	TGTGCCAGCAGCTTAGTGGAGGGGGCCAGAGAGCAGTACTTC
TRBV7-2	NA	TRBJ2-1	NA	CASSWGFYGGNEQFF	TGTGCCAGCAGCTGGGGATTCTACGGGGGCAATGAGCAGTTCTTC
TRBV7-6	TRBD1	TRBJ1-4	NA	CASSLQTGAGTEKLFF	TGTGCCAGCAGCTTACAGACAGGGGCAGGCACCGAAAAACTGTTTTTT
TRBV11-2	TRBD2	TRBJ2-7	few	CASTSGRAYEQYF	TGTGCCAGCACTAGCGGGAGGGCCTACGAGCAGTACTTC
TRBV12-3/TRBV12-4	NA	TRBJ1-2	few	CASKGRSNYGYTF	TGTGCCAGCAAGGGAAGGTCTAACTATGGCTACACCTTC
TRBV5-4	TRBD1	TRBJ2-3	NA	CATTTGGTDTQYF	TGTGCCACAACGACAGGGGGCACAGATACGCAGTATTTT
TRBV29-1	TRBD1	TRBJ2-1	NA	CSVSGTGGDEQFF	TGCAGCGTTTCCGGGACAGGGGGGGATGAGCAGTTCTTC
TRBV4-1	NA	TRBJ2-3	few	CASSLTGGQGTDTQYF	TGCGCCAGCAGCCTCACGGGGGGCCAGGGCACAGATACGCAGTATTTT
TRBV12-3/TRBV12-4	TRBD1	TRBJ2-3	few	CASSATGTATDTQYF	TGTGCCAGCAGCGCCACCGGGACAGCCACAGATACGCAGTATTTT
TRBV7-2	TRBD2	TRBJ2-1	many	CASSLVSLAGGNEQFF	TGTGCCAGCAGCTTAGTCTCACTAGCGGGAGGCAATGAGCAGTTCTTC
TRBV27	NA	TRBJ2-2	NA	CASSWVLGTGELFF	TGTGCCAGCTCTTGGGTGTTGGGCACCGGGGAGCTGTTTTTT
TRBV7-8	TRBD1	TRBJ2-5	NA	CASSLAVGGQGGTQYF	TGTGCCAGCAGCTTAGCTGTAGGGGGACAGGGAGGGACCCAGTACTTC
TRBV7-8	TRBD2	TRBJ2-7	many	CASSRGAYEQYF	TGTGCCAGCAGCCGGGGGGCCTACGAGCAGTACTTC
TRBV6-6	NA	TRBJ2-5	NA	CASSYDRRRPEETQYF	TGTGCCAGCAGTTACGACAGGCGGCGTCCAGAAGAGACCCAGTACTTC
TRBV11-2	TRBD2	TRBJ2-1	few	CASSPSGGPASYNEQFF	TGTGCCAGCAGCCCCTCGGGAGGTCCTGCTTCCTACAATGAGCAGTTCTTC
TRBV28	NA	TRBJ1-1	few	CASSAPGMDTEAFF	TGTGCCAGCAGTGCCCCGGGGATGGACACTGAAGCTTTCTTT
TRBV20-1	NA	TRBJ2-1	NA	CSAIAPSSYNEQFF	TGCAGTGCTATAGCGCCGAGCTCCTACAATGAGCAGTTCTTC
TRBV3-1	NA	TRBJ1-3	NA	CASSQEYRPTGNTIYF	TGTGCCAGCAGCCAGGAGTACAGACCGACTGGAAACACCATATATTTT
TRBV4-3	TRBD1	TRBJ2-7	NA	CASSPRTGLYEQYF	TGCGCCAGCAGCCCACGGACAGGGTTATACGAGCAGTACTTC
TRBV5-1	NA	TRBJ2-1	few	CASSLDSGVGNEQFF	TGCGCCAGCAGCTTGGACAGCGGTGTGGGGAATGAGCAGTTCTTC